A single sample is the source of the 4 T cell receptor beta chains below, sequenced in a study of OX40 agonist ivuxolimab in advanced cancers. The library came from the immunoSEQ multiplex PCR assay. TCRdb took over this immuneACCESS table, retaining in-frame rearrangements with V and J assigned. Such tables are incomplete; in checked studies, under half of the missing clones stem from an unresolved V gene, and the remainder is unexplained. A total of more than 95,000 clones appear in this sample, roughly 90% of them only once. The ten most abundant clones make up 0.79% of the sample. This specimen consisted of CD4+ or CD8+ T cells sorted from blood, obtained in a trial of the OX40 agonist ivuxolimab. The origin of the receptors is an adult with an advanced solid tumor such as melanoma, head and neck, liver or kidney cancer.

The chain recombines TRBV4-3 with TRBJ2-7; tentatively, D is TRBD1 (5 bases). The CDR3 is made up of 14 amino acids. Trimming cost V 0 bases and J 5 bases, with 11 bases left between them. Germline V gene sequence: CDR1 LGHNA, CDR2 YSLEER. The CDR3 DNA sequence: TGCGCCAGCAGCCAAGAGCGACAGCGACACGAGCAGTACTTC. Its protein is CASSQERQRHEQYF.

This sequence joins TRBV5-4 and TRBJ2-6; D gene unclear. Per germline, CDR1 SGHNT and CDR2 YYREEE (reference sequence). V lost 0 bases to trimming and J lost 0 bases, with 4 bases between them. This CDR3 has 15 amino acids. The DNA for the CDR3 is TGTGCCAGCAGCTTGGATGGCTCTGGGGCCAACGTCCTGACTTTC. Protein: CASSLDGSGANVLTF. The complete variable domain, with remaining parts taken from reference TRBV5-4 and TRBJ2-6, reads ETGVTQSPTHLIKTRGQQVTLRCSSQSGHNTVSWYQQALGQGPQFIFQYYREEENGRGNFPPRFSGLQFPNYSSELNVNALELDDSALYLCASSLDGSGANVLTFGAGSRLTVL.

The CDR3 bases are TGTGCCAGCAGTGATGCGGCTCAGACGGATACGCAGTATTTT. This translates into CASSDAAQTDTQYF. J is TRBJ2-3 and V is TRBV6-1; D ambiguous. Looked up from germline, CDR1 is MNHNS and CDR2 is SASEGT. The CDR3 is 14 amino acids. The V and J ends lost 3 bases and 6 bases respectively, with 13 bases between them.

The V call is TRBV28, the J call TRBJ1-5; D is undetermined. The germline gives CDR1 MDHEN, CDR2 SYDVKM. V gave up 8 bases and J gave up 2 bases, with 28 bases separating them. The CDR3 spans 19 residues. CDR3 amino acids: CASSSPGERLANGNQPQHF. The CDR3 DNA reads as TGTGCCAGCTCGAGCCCGGGAGAGCGCCTGGCGAACGGCAATCAGCCCCAGCATTTT.